The entry that follows covers one T cell receptor beta chain sequence. What it binds is not known. Amplification used 60 Vbeta primers and 13 Jbeta primers. Assay used: immunoSEQ multiplex PCR; TCRdb lists only in-frame clones, some missing. This sample yields about 140,000 clones, of which around 80% are seen a single time; around 7% belongs to the top ten. The data originate from a study of cytomegalovirus exposure and HLA in healthy donors. Study observations and caveats: Investigators reported 150 to 200 TCR beta chains as tied to cytomegalovirus.

The CDR3 length is 16 residues. V lost 2 bases, J lost 5 bases, and 18 bases lay in between. Germline loops: CDR1 MNHEY, CDR2 SVGAGI. Samples came from healthy bone marrow donors. The specimen was PBMCs. The chain has TRBV6-5 and TRBJ1-1; tentative D call: TRBD1 (5 bases). This TCR came from a man between 40 and 49 years old in good health and CMV-seropositive. The CDR3, as DNA: TGTGCCAGCAGTTACATTTTGATCAGGGAGGGGACTGAAGCTTTCTTT. Encoded protein: CASSYILIREGTEAFF.